The present T cell receptor (beta chain) was sequenced within a study of cytomegalovirus exposure and HLA in healthy donors. Study results and caveats: Analyses of presence/absence relied on an assumption of roughly uniform sequencing depth across donors. Some TCR beta chains (about 180 of them) were listed as cytomegalovirus-associated.

The PCR used 60 Vbeta and 13 Jbeta primers. Sequenced by immunoSEQ multiplex PCR; TCRdb stores in-frame clones only, minus some. The data hold approximately 130,000 clones, with 60% to 80% observed a single time. Germline V gene lookup returns CDR1 SGHAT and CDR2 FQNNGV. The germline V and J ends were trimmed by 0 bases and 6 bases, with 6 bases remaining between them. This CDR3 has 13 residues. This clone appeared a few times. No antigen is known for it. Sequences were obtained from PBMCs. This rearrangement joins TRBV11-2 to TRBJ1-5; D is unclear. The receptor was isolated from a middle-aged man in good health and CMV-seropositive. The CDR3 nucleotides read TGTGCCAGCAGCTTAGATATGAGTCAGCCCCAGCATTTT. This gives the protein CASSLDMSQPQHF.